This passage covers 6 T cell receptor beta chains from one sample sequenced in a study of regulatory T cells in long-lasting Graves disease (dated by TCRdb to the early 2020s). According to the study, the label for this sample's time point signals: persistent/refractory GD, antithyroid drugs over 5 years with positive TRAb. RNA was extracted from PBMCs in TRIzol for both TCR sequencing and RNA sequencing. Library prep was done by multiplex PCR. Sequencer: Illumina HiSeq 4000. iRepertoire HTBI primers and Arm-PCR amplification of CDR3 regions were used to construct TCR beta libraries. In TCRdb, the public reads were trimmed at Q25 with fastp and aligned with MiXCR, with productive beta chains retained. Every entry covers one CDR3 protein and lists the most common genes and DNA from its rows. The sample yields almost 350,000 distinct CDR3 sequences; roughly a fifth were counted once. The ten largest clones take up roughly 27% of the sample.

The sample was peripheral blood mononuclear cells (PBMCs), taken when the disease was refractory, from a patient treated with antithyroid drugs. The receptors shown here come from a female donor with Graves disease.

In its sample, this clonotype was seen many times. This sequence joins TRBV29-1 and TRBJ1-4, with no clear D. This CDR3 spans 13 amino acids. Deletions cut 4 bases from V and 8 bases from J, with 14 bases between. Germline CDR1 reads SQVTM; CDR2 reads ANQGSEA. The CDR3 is CSVVGGRGEKLFF. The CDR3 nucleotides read TGCAGCGTTGTTGGTGGGCGCGGAGAAAAACTGTTTTTT. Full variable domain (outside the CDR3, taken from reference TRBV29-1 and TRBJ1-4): SAVISQKPSRDICQRGTSLTIQCQVDSQVTMMFWYRQQPGQSLTLIATANQGSEATYESGFVIDKFPISRPNLTFSTLTVSNMSPEDSSIYLCSVVGGRGEKLFFGSGTQLSVL.

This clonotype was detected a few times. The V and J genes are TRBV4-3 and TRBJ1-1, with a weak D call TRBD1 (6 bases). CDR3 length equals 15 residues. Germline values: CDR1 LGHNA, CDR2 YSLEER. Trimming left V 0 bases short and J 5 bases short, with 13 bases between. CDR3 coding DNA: TGCGCCAGCAGCCAAGATGGGGACATGGGGACTGAAGCTTTCTTT. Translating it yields CASSQDGDMGTEAFF.

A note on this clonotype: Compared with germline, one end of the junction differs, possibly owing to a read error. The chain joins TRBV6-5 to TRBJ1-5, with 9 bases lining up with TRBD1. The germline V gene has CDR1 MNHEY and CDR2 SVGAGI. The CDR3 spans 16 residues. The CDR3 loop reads CASSHSGTGTNQPQHF. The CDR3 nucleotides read TGTGCCAGCAGTCACTCCGGGACAGGGACAAATCAGCCCCAGCATTTT.

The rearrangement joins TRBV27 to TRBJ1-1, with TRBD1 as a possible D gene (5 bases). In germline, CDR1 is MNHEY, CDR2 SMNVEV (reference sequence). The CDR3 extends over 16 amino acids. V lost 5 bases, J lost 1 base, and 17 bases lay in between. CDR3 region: CASSKRGRSGNTEAFF. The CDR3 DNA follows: TGTGCCAGCAGTAAAAGGGGCCGCTCCGGGAACACTGAAGCTTTCTTT.

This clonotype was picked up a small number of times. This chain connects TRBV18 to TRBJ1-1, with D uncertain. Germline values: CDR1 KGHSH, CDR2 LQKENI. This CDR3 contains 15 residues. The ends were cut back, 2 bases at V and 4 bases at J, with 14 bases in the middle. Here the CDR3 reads CASSPKAGGGTEAFF. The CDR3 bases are TGTGCCAGCTCACCAAAGGCGGGAGGTGGCACTGAAGCTTTCTTT.

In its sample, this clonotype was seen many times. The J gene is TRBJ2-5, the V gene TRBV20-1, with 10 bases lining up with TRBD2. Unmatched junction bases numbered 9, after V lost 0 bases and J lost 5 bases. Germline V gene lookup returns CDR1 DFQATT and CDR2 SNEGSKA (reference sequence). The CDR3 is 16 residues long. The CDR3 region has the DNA TGCAGTGCTAGAGATATGGCTAGCGGGAGCTGGGAGACCCAGTACTTC. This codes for CSARDMASGSWETQYF.